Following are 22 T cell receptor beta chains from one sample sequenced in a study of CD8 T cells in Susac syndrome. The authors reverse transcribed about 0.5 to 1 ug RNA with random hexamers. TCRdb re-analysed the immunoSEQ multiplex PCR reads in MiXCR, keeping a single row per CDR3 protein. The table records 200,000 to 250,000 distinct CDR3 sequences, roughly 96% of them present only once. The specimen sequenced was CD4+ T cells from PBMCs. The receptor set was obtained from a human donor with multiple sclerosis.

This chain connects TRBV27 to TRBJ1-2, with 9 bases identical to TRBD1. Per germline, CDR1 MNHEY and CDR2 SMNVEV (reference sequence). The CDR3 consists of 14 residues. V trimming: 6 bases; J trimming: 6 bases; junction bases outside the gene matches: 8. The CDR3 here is CASSLRGQGNGYTF. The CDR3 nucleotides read TGTGCCAGCAGCCTCCGGGGACAGGGAAATGGCTACACCTTC.

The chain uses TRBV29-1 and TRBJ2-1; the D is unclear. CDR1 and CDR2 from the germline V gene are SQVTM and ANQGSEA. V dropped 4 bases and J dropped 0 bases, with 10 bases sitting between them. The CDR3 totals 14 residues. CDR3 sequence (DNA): TGCAGCGTTGTTTCTGGGTTCTCCTACAATGAGCAGTTCTTC. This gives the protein CSVVSGFSYNEQFF.

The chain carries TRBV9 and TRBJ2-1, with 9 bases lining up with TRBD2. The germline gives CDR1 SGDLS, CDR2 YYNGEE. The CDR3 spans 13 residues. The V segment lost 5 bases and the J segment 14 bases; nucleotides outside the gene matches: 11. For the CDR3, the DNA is TGTGCCAGCAGTAGCGGGAGCGAGGAGAGGGAGTTCTTC. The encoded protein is CASSSGSEEREFF.

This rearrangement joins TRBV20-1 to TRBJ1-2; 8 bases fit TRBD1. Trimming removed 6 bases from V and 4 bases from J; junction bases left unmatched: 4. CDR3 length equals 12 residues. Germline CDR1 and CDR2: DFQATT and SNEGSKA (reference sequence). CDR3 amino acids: CSATDRVYGYTF. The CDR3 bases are TGCAGTGCCACGGACAGGGTCTATGGCTACACCTTC.

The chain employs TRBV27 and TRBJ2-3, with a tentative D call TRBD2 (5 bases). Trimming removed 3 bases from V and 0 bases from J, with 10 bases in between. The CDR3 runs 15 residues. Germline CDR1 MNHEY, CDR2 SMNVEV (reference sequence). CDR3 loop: CASSFLPGSTDTQYF. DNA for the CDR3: TGTGCCAGCAGTTTCCTTCCGGGGAGCACAGATACGCAGTATTTT.

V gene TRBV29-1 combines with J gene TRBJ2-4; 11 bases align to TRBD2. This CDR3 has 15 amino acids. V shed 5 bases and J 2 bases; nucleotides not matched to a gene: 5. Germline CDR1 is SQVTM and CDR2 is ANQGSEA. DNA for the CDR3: TGCAGCGTTTCGACTAGCGGGGCTCCCAAAAACATTCAGTACTTC. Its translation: CSVSTSGAPKNIQYF.

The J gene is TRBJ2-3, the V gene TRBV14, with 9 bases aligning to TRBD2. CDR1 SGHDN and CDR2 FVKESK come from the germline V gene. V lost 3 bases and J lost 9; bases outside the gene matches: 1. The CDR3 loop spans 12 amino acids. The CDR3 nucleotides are TGTGCCAGCAGCCATGGACTAGCGACGCAGTATTTT. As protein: CASSHGLATQYF.

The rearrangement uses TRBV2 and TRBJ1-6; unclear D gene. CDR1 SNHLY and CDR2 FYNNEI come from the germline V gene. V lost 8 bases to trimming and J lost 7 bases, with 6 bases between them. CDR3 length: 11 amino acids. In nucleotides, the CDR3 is TGTGCCAGCTCCCACAATTCACCCCTCCACTTT. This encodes CASSHNSPLHF.

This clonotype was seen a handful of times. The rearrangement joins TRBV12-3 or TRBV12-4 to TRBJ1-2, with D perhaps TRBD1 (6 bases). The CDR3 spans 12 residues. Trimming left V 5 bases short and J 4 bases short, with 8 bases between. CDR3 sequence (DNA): TGTGCCAGCAGTCAGGACAGCTATGGCTACACCTTC. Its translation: CASSQDSYGYTF.

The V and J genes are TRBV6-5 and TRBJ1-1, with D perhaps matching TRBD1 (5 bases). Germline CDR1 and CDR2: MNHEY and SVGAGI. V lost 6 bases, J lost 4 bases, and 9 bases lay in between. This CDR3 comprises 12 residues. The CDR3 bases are TGTGCCAGCAGCGCAGGGCTCACTGAAGCTTTCTTT. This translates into CASSAGLTEAFF.

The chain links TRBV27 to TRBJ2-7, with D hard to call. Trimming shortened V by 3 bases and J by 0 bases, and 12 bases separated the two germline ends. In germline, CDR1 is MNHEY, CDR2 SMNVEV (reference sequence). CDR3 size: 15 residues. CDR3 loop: CASSFSGVNSYEQYF. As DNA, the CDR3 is TGTGCCAGCAGTTTCTCAGGTGTTAACTCCTACGAGCAGTACTTC.

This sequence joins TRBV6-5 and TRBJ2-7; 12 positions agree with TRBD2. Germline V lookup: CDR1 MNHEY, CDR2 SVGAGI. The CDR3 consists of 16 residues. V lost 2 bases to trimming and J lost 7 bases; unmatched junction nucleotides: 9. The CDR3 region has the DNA TGTGCCAGCAGTTACACGCGGACTAGCGGGACGGGAGAGCAGTACTTC. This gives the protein CASSYTRTSGTGEQYF.

CDR3 loop: CASSLAGQTLSTDTQYF. The CDR3 DNA is TGCGCCAGCAGCTTGGCCGGGCAGACCCTGAGTACAGATACGCAGTATTTT. V and J are TRBV5-1 and TRBJ2-3; the D is unclear. The CDR3 sequence is 17 residues long. Trimming cost V 0 bases and J 3 bases, with 17 bases left between them. Germline-derived CDR1 and CDR2 are SGHRS and YFSETQ. The complete variable domain, with remaining parts taken from reference TRBV5-1 and TRBJ2-3, reads KAGVTQTPRYLIKTRGQQVTLSCSPISGHRSVSWYQQTPGQGLQFLFEYFSETQRNKGNFPGRFSGRQFSNSRSEMNVSTLELGDSALYLCASSLAGQTLSTDTQYFGPGTRLTVL.

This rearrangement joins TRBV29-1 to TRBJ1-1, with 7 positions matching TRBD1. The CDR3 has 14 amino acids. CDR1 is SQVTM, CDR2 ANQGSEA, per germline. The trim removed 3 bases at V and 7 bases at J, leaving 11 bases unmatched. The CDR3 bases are TGCAGCGTTGAGTCCCAGGGGGATTTGAGTGAAGCTTTCTTT. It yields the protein CSVESQGDLSEAFF.

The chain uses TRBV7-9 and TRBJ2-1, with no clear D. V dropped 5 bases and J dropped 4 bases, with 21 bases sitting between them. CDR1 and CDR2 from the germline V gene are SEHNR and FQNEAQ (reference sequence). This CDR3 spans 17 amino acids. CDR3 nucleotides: TGTGCCAGCAGCCCCCAAGGTAACTCAGGCCGGTACAATGAGCAGTTCTTC. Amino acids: CASSPQGNSGRYNEQFF.

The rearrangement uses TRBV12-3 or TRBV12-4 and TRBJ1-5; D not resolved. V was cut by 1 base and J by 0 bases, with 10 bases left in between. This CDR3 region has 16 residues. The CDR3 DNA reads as TGTGCCAGCAGTTTAGGAACCGGAAATAGCAATCAGCCCCAGCATTTT. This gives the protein CASSLGTGNSNQPQHF.

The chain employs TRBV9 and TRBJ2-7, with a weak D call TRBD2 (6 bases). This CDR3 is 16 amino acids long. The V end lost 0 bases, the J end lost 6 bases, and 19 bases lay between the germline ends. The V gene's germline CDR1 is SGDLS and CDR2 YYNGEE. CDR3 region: CASSVEFYRAGSEQYF. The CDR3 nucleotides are TGTGCCAGCAGCGTAGAATTTTATAGGGCGGGGAGCGAGCAGTACTTC.

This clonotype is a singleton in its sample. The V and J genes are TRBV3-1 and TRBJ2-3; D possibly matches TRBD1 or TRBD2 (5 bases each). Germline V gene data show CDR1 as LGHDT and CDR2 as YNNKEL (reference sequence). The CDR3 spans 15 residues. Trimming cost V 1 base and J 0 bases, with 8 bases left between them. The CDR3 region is CASSQGDGSTDTQYF. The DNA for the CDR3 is TGTGCCAGCAGCCAAGGGGACGGAAGCACAGATACGCAGTATTTT.

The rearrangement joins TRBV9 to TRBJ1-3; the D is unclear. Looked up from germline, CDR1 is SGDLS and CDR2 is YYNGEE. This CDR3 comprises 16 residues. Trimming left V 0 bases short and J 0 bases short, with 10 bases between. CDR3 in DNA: TGTGCCAGCAGCGTAGGCAGAACCTTCTCTGGAAACACCATATATTTT. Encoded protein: CASSVGRTFSGNTIYF.

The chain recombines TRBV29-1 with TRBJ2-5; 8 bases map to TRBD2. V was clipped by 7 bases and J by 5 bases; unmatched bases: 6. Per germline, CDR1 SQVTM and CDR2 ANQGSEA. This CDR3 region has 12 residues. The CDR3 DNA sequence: TGCAGCGCCGGGAGGGCCGGGGAGACCCAGTACTTC. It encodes CSAGRAGETQYF.

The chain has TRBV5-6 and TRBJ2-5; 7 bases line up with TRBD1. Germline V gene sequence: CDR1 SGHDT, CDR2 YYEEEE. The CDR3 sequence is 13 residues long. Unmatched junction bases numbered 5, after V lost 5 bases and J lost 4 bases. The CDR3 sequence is CASRMTGRETQYF. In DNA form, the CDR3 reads TGTGCCAGCAGGATGACAGGGCGAGAGACCCAGTACTTC.

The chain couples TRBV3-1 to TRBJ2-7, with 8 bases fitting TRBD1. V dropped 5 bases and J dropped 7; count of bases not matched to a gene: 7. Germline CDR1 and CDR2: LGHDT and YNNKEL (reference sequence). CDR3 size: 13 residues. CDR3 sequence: CASSSDRAGEQYF. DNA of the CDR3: TGTGCCAGCAGCTCGGACAGGGCGGGTGAGCAGTACTTC.